This T cell receptor beta chain was identified during a study of T cells in Graves' hyperthyroidism and ophthalmopathy. Overall study findings and caveats: Blood also held most thyroid clonotypes expanded beyond 0.001.

Pregnant or lactating patients were excluded, as were those with uncontrolled infection or other autoimmune disease. TCR beta CDR3 regions were amplified from RNA. Initially, a first-round RT-PCR of the TCR CDR3 employed the HTBI primer set. In TCRdb, the multiplex PCR reads were re-called with MiXCR into one record per CDR3 protein. The sample carries about 320,000 distinct CDR3 sequences, roughly 15% recorded once. This clonotype was recorded many times. Its specificity is unknown. This sequence was found in a man aged 30-40 years with Graves' hyperthyroidism. The sequenced sample consisted of blood.

The CDR3 loop reads CASSQVWWDRSVEFF. Here the CDR3 DNA reads TGTGCCAGCAGCCAAGTCTGGTGGGATCGGAGCGTCGAGTTCTTC. V gene TRBV3-1 combines with J gene TRBJ2-1; D gene uncertain. Per the germline V gene, CDR1 is LGHDT and CDR2 is YNNKEL (reference sequence). V was shortened by 1 base and J by 14 bases, with 21 bases between the two germline ends. The CDR3 spans 15 residues.